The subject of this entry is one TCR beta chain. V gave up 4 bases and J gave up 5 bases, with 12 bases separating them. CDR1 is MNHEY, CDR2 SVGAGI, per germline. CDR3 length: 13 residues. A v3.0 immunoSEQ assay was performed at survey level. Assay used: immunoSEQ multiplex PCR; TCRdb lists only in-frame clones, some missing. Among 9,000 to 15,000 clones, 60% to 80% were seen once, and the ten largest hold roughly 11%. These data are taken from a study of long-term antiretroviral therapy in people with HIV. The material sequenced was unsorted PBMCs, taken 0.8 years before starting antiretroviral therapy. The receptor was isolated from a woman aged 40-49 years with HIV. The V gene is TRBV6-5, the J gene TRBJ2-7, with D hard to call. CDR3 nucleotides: TGTGCCAGCAGTTCCCCGACATCTGACGAGCAGTACTTC. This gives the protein CASSSPTSDEQYF.